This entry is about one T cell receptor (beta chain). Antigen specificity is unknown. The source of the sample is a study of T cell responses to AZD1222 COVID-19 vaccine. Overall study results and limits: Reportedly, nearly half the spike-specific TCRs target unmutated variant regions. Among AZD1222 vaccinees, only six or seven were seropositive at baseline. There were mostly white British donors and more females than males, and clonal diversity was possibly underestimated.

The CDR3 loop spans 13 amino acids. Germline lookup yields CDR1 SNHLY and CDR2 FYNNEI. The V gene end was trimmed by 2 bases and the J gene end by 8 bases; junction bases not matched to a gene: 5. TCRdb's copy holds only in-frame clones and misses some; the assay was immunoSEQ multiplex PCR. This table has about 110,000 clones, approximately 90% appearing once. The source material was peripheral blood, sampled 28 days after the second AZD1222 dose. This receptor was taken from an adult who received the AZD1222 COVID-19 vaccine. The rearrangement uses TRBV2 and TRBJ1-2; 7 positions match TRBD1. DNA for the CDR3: TGTGCCAGCAGTGAATCAGGGGGTAGGGGCTACACCTTC. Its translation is CASSESGGRGYTF.